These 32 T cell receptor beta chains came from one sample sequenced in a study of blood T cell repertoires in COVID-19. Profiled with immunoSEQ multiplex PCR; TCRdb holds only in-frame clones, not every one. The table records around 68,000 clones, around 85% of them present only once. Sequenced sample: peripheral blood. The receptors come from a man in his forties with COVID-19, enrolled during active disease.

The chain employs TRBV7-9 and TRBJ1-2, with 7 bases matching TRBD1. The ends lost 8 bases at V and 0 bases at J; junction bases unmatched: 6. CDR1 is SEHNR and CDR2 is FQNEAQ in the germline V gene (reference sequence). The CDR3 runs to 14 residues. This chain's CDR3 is CASLGTAPNYGYTF. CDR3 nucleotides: TGTGCCAGCCTAGGGACAGCCCCTAACTATGGCTACACCTTC.

Here the CDR3 DNA reads TGTGCCAGCAGCTTAAACAGGGAATATGGCTACACCTTC. This translates into CASSLNREYGYTF. The chain employs TRBV13 and TRBJ1-2; perhaps TRBD1 as D (6 bases). Trimming shortened V by 2 bases and J by 5 bases, and 9 bases separated the two germline ends. The CDR3 is 13 residues long. Germline CDR1 PRHDT, CDR2 FYEKMQ (reference sequence).

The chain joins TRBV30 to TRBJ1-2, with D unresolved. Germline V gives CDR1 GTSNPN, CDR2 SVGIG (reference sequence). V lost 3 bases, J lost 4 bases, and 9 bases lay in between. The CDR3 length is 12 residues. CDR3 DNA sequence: TGTGCCTGGAGACTGGTGAGCTATGGCTACACCTTC. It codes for CAWRLVSYGYTF. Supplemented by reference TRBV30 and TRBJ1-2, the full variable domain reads SQTIHQWPATLVQPVGSPLSLECTVEGTSNPNLYWYRQAAGRGLQLLFYSVGIGQISSEVPQNLSASRPQDRQFILSSKKLLLSDSGFYLCAWRLVSYGYTFGSGTRLTVV.

The CDR3 reads CASSDPGQGLAGANVLTF. The CDR3 coding sequence is TGCGCCAGCAGTGATCCGGGACAGGGTTTAGCTGGGGCCAACGTCCTGACTTTC. The chain combines TRBV10-1 with TRBJ2-6, with TRBD1 identical over 9 bases. Germline assignment: CDR1 WNHNN and CDR2 SYGVQD (reference sequence). Trimming at V came to 3 bases and at J to 2 bases, leaving 8 bases not matched to a gene. The CDR3 has 18 amino acids.

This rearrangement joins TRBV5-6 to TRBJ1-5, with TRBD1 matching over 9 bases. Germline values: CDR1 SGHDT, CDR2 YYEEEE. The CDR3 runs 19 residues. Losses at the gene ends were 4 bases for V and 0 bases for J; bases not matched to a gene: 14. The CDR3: CASSESTGGWSYSNQPQHF. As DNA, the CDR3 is TGTGCCAGCAGCGAATCCACAGGGGGCTGGTCATATAGCAATCAGCCCCAGCATTTT.

CDR3 in amino acids: CASSPRPGQVSSYNSPLHF. The CDR3 DNA reads TGTGCCAGCAGTCCAAGACCGGGACAGGTGAGCTCCTATAATTCACCCCTCCACTTT. J is TRBJ1-6 and V is TRBV28, with TRBD1 identical over 8 bases. After removal of 5 bases from V and 0 bases from J, the junction contained 12 bases not matched to a gene. The CDR3 loop spans 19 amino acids. Looked up from germline, CDR1 is MDHEN and CDR2 is SYDVKM.

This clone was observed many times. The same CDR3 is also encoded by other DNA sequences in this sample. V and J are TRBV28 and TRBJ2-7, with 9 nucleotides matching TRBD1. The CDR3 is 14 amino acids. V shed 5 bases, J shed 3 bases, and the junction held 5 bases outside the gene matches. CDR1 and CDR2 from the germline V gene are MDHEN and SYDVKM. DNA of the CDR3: TGTGCCAGCAGTCCTGACAGGGGGAACTACGAGCAGTACTTC. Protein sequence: CASSPDRGNYEQYF.

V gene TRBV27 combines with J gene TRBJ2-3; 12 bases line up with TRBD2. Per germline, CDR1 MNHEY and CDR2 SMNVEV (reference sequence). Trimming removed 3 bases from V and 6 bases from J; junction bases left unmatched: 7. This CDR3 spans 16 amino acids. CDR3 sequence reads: CASSFVASGGADTQYF. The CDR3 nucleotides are TGTGCCAGCAGTTTTGTGGCTAGCGGGGGGGCGGATACGCAGTATTTT.

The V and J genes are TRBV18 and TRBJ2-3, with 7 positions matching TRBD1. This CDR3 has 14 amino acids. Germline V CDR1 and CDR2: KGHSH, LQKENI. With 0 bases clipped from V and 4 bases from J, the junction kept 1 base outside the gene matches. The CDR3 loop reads CASSPPTGADTQYF. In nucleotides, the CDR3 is TGTGCCAGCTCACCACCCACAGGGGCAGATACGCAGTATTTT. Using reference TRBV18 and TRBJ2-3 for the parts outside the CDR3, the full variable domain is NAGVMQNPRHLVRRRGQEARLRCSPMKGHSHVYWYRQLPEEGLKFMVYLQKENIIDESGMPKERFSAEFPKEGPSILRIQQVVRGDSAAYFCASSPPTGADTQYFGPGTRLTVL.

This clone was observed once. CDR3 sequence: CASSRVTSGGVGSSYNEQFF. The CDR3 nucleotides are TGTGCCAGCAGCCGAGTAACTAGCGGGGGGGTAGGCTCTTCGTACAATGAGCAGTTCTTC. The V and J genes are TRBV3-1 (or the pseudogene TRBV3-2) and TRBJ2-1, with 13 bases matching TRBD2. The CDR3 contains 20 residues. Trimming took 4 bases from V and 4 from J; bases not matched to a gene: 16. Germline lookup yields CDR1 LGHDT and CDR2 YNNKEL (reference sequence).

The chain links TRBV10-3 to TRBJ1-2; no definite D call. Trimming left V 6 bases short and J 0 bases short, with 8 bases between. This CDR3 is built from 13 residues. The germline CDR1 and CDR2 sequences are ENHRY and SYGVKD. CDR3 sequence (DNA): TGTGCCATCAGCCCGGAGACTAACTATGGCTACACCTTC. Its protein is CAISPETNYGYTF.

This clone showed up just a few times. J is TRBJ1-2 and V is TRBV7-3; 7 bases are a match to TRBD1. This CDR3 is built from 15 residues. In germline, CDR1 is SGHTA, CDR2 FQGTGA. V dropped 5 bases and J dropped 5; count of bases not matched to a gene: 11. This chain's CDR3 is CASSPTKGAPYGYTF. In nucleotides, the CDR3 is TGTGCCAGCAGCCCCACAAAGGGGGCGCCTTATGGCTACACCTTC.

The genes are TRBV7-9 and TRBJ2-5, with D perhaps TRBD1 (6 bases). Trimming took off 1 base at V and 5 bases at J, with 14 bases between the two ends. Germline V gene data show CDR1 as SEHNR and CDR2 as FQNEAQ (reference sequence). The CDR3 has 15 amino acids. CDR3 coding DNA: TGTGCCAGCAGCTTAGTGGGGGCGCCCCGGGAGACCCAGTACTTC. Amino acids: CASSLVGAPRETQYF.

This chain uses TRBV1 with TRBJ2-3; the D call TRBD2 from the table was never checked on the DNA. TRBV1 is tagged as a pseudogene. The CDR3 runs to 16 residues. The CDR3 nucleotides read TGCACCAGCAGCCAAGGAATGGCGGACTGTTCAGATACGCAGTATTTT. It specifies CTSSQGMADCSDTQYF.

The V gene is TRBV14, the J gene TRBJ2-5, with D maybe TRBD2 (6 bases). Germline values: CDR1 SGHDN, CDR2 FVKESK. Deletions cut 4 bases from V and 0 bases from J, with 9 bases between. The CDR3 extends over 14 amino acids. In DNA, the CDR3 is TGTGCCAGCAGCCGCGGGACTTACCAAGAGACCCAGTACTTC. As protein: CASSRGTYQETQYF.

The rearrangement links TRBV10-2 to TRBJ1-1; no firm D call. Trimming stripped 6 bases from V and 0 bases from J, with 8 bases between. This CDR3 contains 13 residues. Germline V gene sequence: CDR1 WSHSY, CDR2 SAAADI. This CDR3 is CASRVGLNTEAFF. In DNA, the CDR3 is TGCGCCAGCAGGGTTGGGCTGAACACTGAAGCTTTCTTT.

In DNA form, the CDR3 reads TGTGCCAGCAGTTGGGGCGCCGAGCAGTACTTC. Translating gives CASSWGAEQYF. The chain joins TRBV5-6 to TRBJ2-7; D is perhaps TRBD1 (5 bases). The V and J ends lost 5 bases and 6 bases respectively, with 9 bases between them. The CDR3 is 11 amino acids. Germline loops: CDR1 SGHDT, CDR2 YYEEEE. The whole variable domain, filled in from reference TRBV5-6 and TRBJ2-7, reads DAGVTQSPTHLIKTRGQQVTLRCSPKSGHDTVSWYQQALGQGPQFIFQYYEEEERQRGNFPDRFSGHQFPNYSSELNVNALLLGDSALYLCASSWGAEQYFGPGTRLTVT.

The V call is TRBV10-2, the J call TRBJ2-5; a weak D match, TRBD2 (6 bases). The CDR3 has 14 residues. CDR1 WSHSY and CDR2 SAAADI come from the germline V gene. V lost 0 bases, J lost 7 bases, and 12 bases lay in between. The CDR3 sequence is CASSESGGRGTQYF. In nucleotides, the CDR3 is TGCGCCAGCAGTGAGTCCGGGGGACGTGGGACCCAGTACTTC.

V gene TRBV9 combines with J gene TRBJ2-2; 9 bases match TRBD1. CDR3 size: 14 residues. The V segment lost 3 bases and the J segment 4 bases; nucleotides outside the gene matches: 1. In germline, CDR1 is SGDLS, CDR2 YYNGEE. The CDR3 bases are TGTGCCAGCAGCGCGACAGGGGGCACCGGGGAGCTGTTTTTT. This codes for CASSATGGTGELFF.

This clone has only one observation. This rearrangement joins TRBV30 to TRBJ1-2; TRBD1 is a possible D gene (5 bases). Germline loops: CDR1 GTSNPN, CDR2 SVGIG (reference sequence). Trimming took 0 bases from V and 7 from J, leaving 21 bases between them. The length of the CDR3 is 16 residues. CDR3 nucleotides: TGTGCCTGGAGTGTCTCCTCCTTCATCCCGGGGGGTGGCTACACCTTC. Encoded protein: CAWSVSSFIPGGGYTF. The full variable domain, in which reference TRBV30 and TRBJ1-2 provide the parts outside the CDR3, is SQTIHQWPATLVQPVGSPLSLECTVEGTSNPNLYWYRQAAGRGLQLLFYSVGIGQISSEVPQNLSASRPQDRQFILSSKKLLLSDSGFYLCAWSVSSFIPGGGYTFGSGTRLTVV.

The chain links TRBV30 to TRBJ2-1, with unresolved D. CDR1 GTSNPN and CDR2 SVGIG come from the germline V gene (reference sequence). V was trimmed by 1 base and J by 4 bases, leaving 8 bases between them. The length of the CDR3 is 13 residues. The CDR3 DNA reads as TGTGCCTGGAGTGCTTCCCTTTACAATGAGCAGTTCTTC. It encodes CAWSASLYNEQFF.

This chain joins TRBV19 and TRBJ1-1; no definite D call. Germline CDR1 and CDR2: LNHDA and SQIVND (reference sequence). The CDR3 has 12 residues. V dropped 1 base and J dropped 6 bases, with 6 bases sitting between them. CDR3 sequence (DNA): TGTGCCAGTAGTATAGCCGGGTCTGAAGCTTTCTTT. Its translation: CASSIAGSEAFF.

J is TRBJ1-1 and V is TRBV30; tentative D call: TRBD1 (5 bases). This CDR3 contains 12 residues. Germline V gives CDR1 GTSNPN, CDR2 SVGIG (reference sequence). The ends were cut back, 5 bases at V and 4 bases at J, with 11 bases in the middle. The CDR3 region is CAWSWGGTEAFF. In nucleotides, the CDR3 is TGTGCCTGGTCGTGGGGGGGCACTGAAGCTTTCTTT. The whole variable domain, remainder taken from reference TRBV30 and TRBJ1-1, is SQTIHQWPATLVQPVGSPLSLECTVEGTSNPNLYWYRQAAGRGLQLLFYSVGIGQISSEVPQNLSASRPQDRQFILSSKKLLLSDSGFYLCAWSWGGTEAFFGQGTRLTVV.

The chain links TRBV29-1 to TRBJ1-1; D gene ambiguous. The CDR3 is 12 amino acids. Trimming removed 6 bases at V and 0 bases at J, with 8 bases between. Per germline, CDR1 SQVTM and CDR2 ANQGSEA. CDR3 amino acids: CSVRRMNTEAFF. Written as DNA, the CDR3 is TGCAGCGTCCGCAGGATGAACACTGAAGCTTTCTTT.

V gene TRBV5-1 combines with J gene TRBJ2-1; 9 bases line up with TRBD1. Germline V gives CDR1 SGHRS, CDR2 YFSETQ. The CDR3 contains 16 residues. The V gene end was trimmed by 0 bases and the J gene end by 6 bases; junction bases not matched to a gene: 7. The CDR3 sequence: CASSLGRDRVPNEQFF. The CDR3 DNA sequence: TGCGCCAGCAGCTTGGGCCGGGACAGGGTACCCAATGAGCAGTTCTTC.

CDR3 nucleotides: TGTGCCAGCAGCTTGTCAACTAGCGGGCGCACAGATACGCAGTATTTT. Translated: CASSLSTSGRTDTQYF. The chain couples TRBV5-4 to TRBJ2-3, with 9 bases fitting TRBD2. The CDR3 consists of 16 residues. Per the germline V gene, CDR1 is SGHNT and CDR2 is YYREEE (reference sequence). Losses at the gene ends were 1 base for V and 1 base for J; bases not matched to a gene: 4. Complete variable domain (other parts from reference TRBV5-4 and TRBJ2-3): ETGVTQSPTHLIKTRGQQVTLRCSSQSGHNTVSWYQQALGQGPQFIFQYYREEENGRGNFPPRFSGLQFPNYSSELNVNALELDDSALYLCASSLSTSGRTDTQYFGPGTRLTVL.

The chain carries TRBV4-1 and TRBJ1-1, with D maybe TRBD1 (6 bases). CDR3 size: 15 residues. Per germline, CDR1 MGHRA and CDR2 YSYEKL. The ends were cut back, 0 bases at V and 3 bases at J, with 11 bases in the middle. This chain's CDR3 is CASSQDRGRDTEAFF. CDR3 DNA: TGCGCCAGCAGCCAAGACAGGGGACGGGACACTGAAGCTTTCTTT.

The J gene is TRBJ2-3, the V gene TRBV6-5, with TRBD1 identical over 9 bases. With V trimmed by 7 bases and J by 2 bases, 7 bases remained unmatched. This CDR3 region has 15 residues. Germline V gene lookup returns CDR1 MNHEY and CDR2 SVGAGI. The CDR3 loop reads CASKKTGGNTDTQYF. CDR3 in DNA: TGTGCCAGCAAAAAGACAGGGGGTAACACAGATACGCAGTATTTT.

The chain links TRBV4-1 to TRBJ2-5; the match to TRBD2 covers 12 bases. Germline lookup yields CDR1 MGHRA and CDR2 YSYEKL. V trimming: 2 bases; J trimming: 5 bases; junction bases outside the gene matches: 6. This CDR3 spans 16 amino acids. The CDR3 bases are TGCGCCAGCAGCCAAACTAGCGGGGGGAAAAGGGAGACCCAGTACTTC. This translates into CASSQTSGGKRETQYF.

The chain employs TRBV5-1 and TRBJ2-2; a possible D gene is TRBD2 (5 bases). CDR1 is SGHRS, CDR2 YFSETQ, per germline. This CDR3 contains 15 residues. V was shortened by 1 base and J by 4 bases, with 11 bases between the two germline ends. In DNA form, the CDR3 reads TGCGCCAGCAGCTTGTTTACGGGGTCCACCGGGGAGCTGTTTTTT. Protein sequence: CASSLFTGSTGELFF.

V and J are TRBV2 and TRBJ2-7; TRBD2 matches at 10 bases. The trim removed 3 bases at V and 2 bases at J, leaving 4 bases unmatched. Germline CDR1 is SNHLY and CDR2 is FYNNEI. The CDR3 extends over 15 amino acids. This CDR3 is CASSEQRGGAYEQYF. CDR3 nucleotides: TGTGCCAGCAGTGAGCAGCGGGGGGGCGCCTACGAGCAGTACTTC.

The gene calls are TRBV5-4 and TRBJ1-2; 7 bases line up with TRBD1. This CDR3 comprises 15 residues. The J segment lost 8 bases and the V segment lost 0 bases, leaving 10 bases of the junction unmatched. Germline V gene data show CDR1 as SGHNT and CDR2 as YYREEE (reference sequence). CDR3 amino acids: CASSLDQTGPWGYTF. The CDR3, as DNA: TGTGCCAGCAGCTTGGATCAGACAGGGCCTTGGGGCTACACCTTC.